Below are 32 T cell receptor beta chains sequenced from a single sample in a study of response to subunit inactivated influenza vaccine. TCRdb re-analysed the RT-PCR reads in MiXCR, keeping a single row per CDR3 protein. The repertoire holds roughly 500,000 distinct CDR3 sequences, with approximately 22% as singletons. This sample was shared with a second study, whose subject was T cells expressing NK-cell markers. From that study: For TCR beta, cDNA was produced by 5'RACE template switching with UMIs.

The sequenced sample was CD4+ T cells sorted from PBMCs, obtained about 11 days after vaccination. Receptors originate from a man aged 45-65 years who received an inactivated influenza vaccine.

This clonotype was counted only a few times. The CDR3 reads CASTVSGNELFNEQFF. DNA for the CDR3: TGTGCCAGCACTGTTAGCGGGAACGAACTTTTTAATGAGCAGTTCTTC. The V call is TRBV28, the J call TRBJ2-1, with 8 bases lining up with TRBD2. Germline loops: CDR1 MDHEN, CDR2 SYDVKM. CDR3 length: 16 amino acids. V shed 7 bases and J 7 bases; nucleotides not matched to a gene: 15.

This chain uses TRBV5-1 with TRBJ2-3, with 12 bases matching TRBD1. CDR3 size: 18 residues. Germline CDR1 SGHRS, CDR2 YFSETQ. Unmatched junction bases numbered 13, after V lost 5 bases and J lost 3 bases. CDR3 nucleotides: TGCGCCAGCAGATCGAAGGGACAGGGGGCGGCCGGGACAGATACGCAGTATTTT. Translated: CASRSKGQGAAGTDTQYF.

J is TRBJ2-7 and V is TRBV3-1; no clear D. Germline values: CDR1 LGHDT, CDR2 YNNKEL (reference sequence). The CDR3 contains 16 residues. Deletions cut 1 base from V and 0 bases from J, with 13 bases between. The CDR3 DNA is TGTGCCAGCAGCCAAGTAAGAACCACCCTCTCCTACGAGCAGTACTTC. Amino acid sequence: CASSQVRTTLSYEQYF.

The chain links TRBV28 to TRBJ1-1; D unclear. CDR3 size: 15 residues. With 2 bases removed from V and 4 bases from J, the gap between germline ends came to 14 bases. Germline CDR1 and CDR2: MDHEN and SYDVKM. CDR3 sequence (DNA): TGTGCCAGCAGTTTACGGAACCTCGGGATCACTGAAGCTTTCTTT. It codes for CASSLRNLGITEAFF.

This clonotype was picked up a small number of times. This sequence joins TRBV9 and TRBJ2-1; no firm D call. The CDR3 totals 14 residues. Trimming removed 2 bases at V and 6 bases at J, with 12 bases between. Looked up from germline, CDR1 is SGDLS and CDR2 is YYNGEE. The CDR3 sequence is CASSVTATANEQFF. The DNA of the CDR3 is TGTGCCAGCAGCGTCACTGCCACCGCCAATGAGCAGTTCTTC. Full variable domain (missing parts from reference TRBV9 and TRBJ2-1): DSGVTQTPKHLITATGQRVTLRCSPRSGDLSVYWYQQSLDQGLQFLIQYYNGEERAKGNILERFSAQQFPDLHSELNLSSLELGDSALYFCASSVTATANEQFFGPGTRLTVL.

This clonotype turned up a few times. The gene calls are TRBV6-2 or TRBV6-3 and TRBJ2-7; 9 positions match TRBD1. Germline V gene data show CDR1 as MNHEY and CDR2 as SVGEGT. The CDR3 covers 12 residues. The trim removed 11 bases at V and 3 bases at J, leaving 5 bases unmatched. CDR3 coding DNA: TGTGCCGTCCGGGACAGGGACTACGAGCAGTACTTC. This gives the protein CAVRDRDYEQYF.

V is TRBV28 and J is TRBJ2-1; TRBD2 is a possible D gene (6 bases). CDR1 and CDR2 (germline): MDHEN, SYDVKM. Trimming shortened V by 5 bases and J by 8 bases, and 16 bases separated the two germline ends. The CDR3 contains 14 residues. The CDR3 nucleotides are TGTGCCAGCAGTGGGGGGTGGAGGTCCGATGAGCAGTTCTTC. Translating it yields CASSGGWRSDEQFF. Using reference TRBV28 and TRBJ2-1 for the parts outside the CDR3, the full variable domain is DVKVTQSSRYLVKRTGEKVFLECVQDMDHENMFWYRQDPGLGLRLIYFSYDVKMKEKGDIPEGYSVSREKKERFSLILESASTNQTSMYLCASSGGWRSDEQFFGPGTRLTVL.

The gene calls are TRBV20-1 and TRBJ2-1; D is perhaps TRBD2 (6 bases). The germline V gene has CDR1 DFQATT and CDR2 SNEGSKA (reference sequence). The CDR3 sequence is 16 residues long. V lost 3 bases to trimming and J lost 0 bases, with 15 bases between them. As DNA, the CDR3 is TGCAGTGCTAGTTCTCTCTCGGGAGTCTCCTACAATGAGCAGTTCTTC. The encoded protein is CSASSLSGVSYNEQFF.

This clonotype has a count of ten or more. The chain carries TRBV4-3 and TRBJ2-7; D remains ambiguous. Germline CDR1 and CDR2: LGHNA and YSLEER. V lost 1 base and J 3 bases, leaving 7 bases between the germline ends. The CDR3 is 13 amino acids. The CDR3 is CASSQAMVYEQYF. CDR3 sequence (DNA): TGCGCCAGCAGCCAAGCAATGGTCTACGAGCAGTACTTC.

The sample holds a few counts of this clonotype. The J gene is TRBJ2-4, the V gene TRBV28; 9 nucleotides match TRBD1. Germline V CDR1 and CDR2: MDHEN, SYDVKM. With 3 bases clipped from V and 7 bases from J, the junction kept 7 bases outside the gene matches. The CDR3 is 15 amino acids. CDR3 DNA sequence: TGTGCCAGCAGTTTTCCCGGGACAGGGTCGAACATTCAGTACTTC. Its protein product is CASSFPGTGSNIQYF.

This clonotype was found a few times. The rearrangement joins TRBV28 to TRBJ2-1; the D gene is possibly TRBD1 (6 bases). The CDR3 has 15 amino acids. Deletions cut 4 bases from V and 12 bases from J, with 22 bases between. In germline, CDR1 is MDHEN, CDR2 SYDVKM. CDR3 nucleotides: TGTGCCAGCAGTTGGGGGACAAATATCCCCTCGAGGCAGTTCTTC. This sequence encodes CASSWGTNIPSRQFF.

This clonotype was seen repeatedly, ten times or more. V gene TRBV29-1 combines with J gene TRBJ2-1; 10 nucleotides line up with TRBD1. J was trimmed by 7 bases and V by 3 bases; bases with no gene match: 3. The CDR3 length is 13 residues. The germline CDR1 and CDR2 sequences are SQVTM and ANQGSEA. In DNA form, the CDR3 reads TGCAGCGTTGATGACAGGGGGCTAAATGAGCAGTTCTTC. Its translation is CSVDDRGLNEQFF.

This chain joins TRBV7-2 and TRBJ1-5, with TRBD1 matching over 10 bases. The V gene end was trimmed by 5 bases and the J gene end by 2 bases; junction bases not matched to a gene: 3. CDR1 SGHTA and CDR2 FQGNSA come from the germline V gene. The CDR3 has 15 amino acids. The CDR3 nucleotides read TGTGCCAGCAGCCGGGACAGGGGCGGCAATCAGCCCCAGCATTTT. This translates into CASSRDRGGNQPQHF.

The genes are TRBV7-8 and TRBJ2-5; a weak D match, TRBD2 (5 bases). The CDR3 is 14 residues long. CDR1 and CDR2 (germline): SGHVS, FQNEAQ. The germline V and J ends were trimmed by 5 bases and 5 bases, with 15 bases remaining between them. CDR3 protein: CASSHYPPGETQYF. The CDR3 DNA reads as TGTGCCAGCAGCCATTATCCCCCGGGGGAGACCCAGTACTTC. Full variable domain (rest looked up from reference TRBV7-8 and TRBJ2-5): GAGVSQSPRYKVAKRGQDVALRCDPISGHVSLFWYQQALGQGPEFLTYFQNEAQLDKSGLPSDRFFAERPEGSVSTLKIQRTQQEDSAVYLCASSHYPPGETQYFGPGTRLLVL.

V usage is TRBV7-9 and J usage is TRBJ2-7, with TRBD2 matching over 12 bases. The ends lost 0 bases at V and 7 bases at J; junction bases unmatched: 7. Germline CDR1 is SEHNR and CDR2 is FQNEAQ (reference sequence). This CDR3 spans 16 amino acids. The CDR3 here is CASSLAPPSGGAEQYF. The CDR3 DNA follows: TGTGCCAGCAGCTTAGCCCCTCCTAGCGGGGGGGCAGAGCAGTACTTC.

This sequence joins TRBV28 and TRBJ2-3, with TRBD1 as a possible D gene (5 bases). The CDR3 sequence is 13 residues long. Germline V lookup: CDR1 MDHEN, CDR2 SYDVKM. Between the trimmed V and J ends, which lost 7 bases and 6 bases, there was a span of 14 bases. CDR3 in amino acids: CASKRGSRDTQYF. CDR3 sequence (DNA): TGTGCCAGCAAAAGGGGCAGTCGGGATACGCAGTATTTT.

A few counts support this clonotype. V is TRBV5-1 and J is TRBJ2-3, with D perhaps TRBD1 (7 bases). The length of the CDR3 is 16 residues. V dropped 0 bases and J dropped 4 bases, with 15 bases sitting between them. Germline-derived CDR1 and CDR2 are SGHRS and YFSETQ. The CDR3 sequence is CASSLASQGGPDTQYF. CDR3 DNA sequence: TGCGCCAGCAGCTTGGCCAGCCAGGGGGGCCCAGATACGCAGTATTTT.

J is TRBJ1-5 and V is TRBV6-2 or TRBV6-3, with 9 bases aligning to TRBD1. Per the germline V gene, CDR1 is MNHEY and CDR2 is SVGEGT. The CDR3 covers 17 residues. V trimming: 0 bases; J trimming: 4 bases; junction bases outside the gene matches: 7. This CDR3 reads CASSYSGQGNRNQPQHF. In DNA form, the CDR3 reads TGTGCCAGCAGTTACTCGGGACAGGGTAATCGGAATCAGCCCCAGCATTTT.

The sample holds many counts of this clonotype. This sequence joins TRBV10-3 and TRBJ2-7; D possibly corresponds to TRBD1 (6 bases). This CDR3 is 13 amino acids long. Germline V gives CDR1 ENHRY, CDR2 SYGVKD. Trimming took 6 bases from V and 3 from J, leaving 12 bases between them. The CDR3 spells CAIRDRLNYEQYF. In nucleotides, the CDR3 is TGTGCCATCAGGGACAGACTAAACTACGAGCAGTACTTC.

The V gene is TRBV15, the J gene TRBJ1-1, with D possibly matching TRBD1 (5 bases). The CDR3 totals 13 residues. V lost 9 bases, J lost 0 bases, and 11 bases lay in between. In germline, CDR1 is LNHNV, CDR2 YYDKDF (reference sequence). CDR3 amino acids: CATRRDLNTEAFF. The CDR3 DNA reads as TGTGCCACAAGACGGGACCTGAACACTGAAGCTTTCTTT. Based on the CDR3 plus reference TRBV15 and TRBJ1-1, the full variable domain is DAMVIQNPRYQVTQFGKPVTLSCSQTLNHNVMYWYQQKSSQAPKLLFHYYDKDFNNEADTPDNFQSRRPNTSFCFLDIRSPGLGDTAMYLCATRRDLNTEAFFGQGTRLTVV.

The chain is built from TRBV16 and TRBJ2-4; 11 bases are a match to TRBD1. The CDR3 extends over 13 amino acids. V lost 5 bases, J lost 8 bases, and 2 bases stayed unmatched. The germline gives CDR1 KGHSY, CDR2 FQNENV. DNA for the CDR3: TGTGCCAGCAGCTGGGGACAGGGGGACATTCAGTACTTC. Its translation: CASSWGQGDIQYF.

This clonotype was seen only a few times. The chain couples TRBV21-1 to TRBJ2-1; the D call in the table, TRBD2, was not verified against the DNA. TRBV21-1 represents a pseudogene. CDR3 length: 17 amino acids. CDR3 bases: TGTGCCAGCAGCAAAAGGGGTGGGCTAGCGGCTTCGCATGAGCAGTTCTTC. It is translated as CASSKRGGLAASHEQFF.

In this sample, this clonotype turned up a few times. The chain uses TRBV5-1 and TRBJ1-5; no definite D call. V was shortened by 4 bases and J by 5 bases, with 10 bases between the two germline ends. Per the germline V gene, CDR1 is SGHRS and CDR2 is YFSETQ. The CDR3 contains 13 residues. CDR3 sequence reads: CASSMYVDQPQHF. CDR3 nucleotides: TGCGCCAGCAGCATGTACGTAGATCAGCCCCAGCATTTT.

The CDR3 DNA follows: TGTGCCAGCAGTCGCGGACAGGTTAACCAAGAGACCCAGTACTTC. The encoded protein is CASSRGQVNQETQYF. This rearrangement joins TRBV7-2 to TRBJ2-5; 7 bases match TRBD1. V was pared by 6 bases and J by 0 bases, with 7 bases of the junction left unmatched. Germline V gene sequence: CDR1 SGHTA, CDR2 FQGNSA. The CDR3 loop spans 15 amino acids.

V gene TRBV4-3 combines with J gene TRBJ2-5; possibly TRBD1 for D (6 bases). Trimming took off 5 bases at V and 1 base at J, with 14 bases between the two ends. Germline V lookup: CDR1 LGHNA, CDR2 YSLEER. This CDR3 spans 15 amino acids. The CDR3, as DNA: TGCGCCAGCAGCGCAACAGGGACGGCCCAAGAGACCCAGTACTTC. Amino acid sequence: CASSATGTAQETQYF.

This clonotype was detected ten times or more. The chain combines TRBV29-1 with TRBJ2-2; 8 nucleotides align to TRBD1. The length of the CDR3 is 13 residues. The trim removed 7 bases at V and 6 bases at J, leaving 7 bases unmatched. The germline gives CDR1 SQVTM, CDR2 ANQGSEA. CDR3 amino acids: CSALTGGAGELFF. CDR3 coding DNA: TGCAGCGCTCTTACAGGGGGAGCCGGGGAGCTGTTTTTT.

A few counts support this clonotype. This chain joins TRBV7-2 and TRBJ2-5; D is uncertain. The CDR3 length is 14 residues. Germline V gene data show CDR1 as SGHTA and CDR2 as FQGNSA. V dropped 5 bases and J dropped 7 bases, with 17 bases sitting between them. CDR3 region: CASSPNFFRGTQYF. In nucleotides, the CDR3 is TGTGCCAGCAGCCCGAACTTTTTCCGTGGGACCCAGTACTTC. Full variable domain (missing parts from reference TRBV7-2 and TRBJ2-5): GAGVSQSPSNKVTEKGKDVELRCDPISGHTALYWYRQSLGQGLEFLIYFQGNSAPDKSGLPSDRFSAERTGGSVSTLTIQRTQQEDSAVYLCASSPNFFRGTQYFGPGTRLLVL.

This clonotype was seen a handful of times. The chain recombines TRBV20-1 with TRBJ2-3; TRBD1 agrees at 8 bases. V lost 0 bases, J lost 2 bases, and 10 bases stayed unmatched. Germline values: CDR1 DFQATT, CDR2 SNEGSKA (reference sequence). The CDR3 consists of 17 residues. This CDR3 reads CSARDVSRTGPTDTQYF. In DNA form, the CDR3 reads TGCAGTGCTAGAGATGTGTCTCGGACAGGGCCCACAGATACGCAGTATTTT.

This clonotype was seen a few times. The CDR3 spells CAISTRTGGTDTQYF. CDR3 nucleotides: TGTGCCATCAGCACAAGAACAGGGGGCACAGATACGCAGTATTTT. This chain joins TRBV10-3 and TRBJ2-3; 7 bases match TRBD1. The CDR3 extends over 15 amino acids. Germline CDR1 is ENHRY and CDR2 is SYGVKD. With 6 bases clipped from V and 1 base from J, the junction kept 7 bases outside the gene matches.

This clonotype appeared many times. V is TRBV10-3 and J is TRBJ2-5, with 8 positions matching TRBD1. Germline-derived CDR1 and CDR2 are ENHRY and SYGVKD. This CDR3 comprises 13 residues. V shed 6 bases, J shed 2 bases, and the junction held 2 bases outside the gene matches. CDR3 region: CAIRGTGQETQYF. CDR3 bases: TGTGCCATCAGGGGGACAGGTCAAGAGACCCAGTACTTC.

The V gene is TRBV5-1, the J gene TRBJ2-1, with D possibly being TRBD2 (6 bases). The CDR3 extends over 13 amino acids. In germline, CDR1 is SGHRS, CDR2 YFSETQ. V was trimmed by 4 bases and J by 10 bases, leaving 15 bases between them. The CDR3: CASSQRDSLEQFF. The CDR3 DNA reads TGCGCCAGCAGCCAACGGGACTCTTTGGAGCAGTTCTTC.

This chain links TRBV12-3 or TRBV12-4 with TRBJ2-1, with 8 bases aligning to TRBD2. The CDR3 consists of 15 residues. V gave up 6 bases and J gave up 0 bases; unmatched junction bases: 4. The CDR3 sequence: CASRASGPSYNEQFF. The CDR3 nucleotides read TGTGCCAGCAGAGCTAGCGGGCCCTCCTACAATGAGCAGTTCTTC.